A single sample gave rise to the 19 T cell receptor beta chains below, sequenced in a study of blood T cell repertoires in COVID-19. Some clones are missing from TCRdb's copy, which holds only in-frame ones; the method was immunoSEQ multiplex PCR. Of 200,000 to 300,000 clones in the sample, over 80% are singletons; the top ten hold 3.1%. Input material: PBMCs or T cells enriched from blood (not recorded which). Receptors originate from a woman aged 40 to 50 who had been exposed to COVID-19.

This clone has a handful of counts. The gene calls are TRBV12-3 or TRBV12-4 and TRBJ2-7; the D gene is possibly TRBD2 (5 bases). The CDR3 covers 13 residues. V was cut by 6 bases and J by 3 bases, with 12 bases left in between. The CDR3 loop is CASSLGMSYEQYF. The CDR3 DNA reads TGTGCCAGCAGCCTCGGGATGAGCTACGAGCAGTACTTC.

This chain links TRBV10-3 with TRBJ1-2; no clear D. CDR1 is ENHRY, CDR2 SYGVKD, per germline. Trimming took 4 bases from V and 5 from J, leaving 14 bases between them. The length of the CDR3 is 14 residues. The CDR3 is CAISGGQTTYGYTF. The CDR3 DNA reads TGTGCCATCAGTGGTGGCCAAACCACATATGGCTACACCTTC.

The CDR3 spells CASSYGRLAGVEQYV. Written as DNA, the CDR3 is TGTGCCAGCAGTTACGGGCGACTAGCGGGAGTCGAGCAGTACGTC. The chain joins TRBV6-2 or TRBV6-3 to TRBJ2-7, with 12 bases identical to TRBD2. The CDR3 is 15 residues long. Germline CDR1 and CDR2: MNHEY and SVGEGT. J was trimmed by 6 bases and V by 2 bases; bases with no gene match: 5.

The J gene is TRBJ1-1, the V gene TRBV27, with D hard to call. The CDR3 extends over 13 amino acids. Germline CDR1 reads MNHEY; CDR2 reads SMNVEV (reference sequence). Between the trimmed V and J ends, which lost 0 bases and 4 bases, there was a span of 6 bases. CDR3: CASSLSWSTEAFF. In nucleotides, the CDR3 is TGTGCCAGCAGTTTATCATGGAGCACTGAAGCTTTCTTT.

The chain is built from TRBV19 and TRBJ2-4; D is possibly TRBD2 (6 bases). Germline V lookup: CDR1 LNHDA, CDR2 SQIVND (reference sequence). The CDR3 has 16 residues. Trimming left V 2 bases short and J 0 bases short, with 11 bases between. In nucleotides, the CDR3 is TGTGCCAGTAGTATAACGGGGGAACTAGCCAAAAACATTCAGTACTTC. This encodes CASSITGELAKNIQYF.

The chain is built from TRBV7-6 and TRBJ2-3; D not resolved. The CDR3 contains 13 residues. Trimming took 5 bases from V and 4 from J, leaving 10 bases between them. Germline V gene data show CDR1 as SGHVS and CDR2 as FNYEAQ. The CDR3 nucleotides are TGTGCCAGCAGCCCAAGACTCGCAGATACGCAGTATTTT. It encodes CASSPRLADTQYF.

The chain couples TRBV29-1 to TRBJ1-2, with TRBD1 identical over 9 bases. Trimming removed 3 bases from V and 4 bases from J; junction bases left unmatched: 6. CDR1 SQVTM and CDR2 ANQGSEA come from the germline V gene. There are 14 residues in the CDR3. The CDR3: CSVDRTGDGYGYTF. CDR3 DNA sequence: TGCAGCGTTGACCGGACAGGGGATGGCTATGGCTACACCTTC.

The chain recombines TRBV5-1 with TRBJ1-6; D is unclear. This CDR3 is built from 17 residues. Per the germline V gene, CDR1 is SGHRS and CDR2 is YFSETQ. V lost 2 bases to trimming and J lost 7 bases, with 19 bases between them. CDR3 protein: CASSFELTGSYNSPLHF. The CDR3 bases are TGCGCCAGCAGCTTCGAACTAACTGGCTCGTACAATTCACCCCTCCACTTT.

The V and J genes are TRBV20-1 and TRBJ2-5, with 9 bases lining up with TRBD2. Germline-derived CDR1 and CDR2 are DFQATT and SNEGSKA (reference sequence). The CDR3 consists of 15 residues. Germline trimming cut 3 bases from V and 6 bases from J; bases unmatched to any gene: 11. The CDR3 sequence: CSASKGAGGPKTQYF. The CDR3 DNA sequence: TGCAGTGCTAGTAAGGGCGCGGGAGGGCCCAAGACCCAGTACTTC.

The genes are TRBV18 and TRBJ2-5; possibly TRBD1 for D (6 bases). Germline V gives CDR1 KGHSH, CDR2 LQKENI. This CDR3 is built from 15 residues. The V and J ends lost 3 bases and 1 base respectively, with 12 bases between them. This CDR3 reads CASSPELQGQETQYF. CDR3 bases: TGTGCCAGCTCACCGGAACTACAGGGCCAAGAGACCCAGTACTTC.

In DNA, the CDR3 is TGTGCCAGCATTAACACGGCCAGGGCGGCAGATACGCAGTATTTT. This codes for CASINTARAADTQYF. This chain links TRBV28 with TRBJ2-3, with D possibly TRBD1 on 5 matching bases. Between the trimmed V and J ends, which lost 7 bases and 4 bases, there was a span of 18 bases. Germline loops: CDR1 MDHEN, CDR2 SYDVKM. This CDR3 is built from 15 residues.

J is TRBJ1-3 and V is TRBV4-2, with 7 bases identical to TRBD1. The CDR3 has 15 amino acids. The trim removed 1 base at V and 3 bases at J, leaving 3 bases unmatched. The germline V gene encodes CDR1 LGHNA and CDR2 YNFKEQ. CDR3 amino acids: CASSQGGGDGNTIYF. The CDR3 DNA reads TGTGCCAGCAGCCAAGGAGGGGGCGATGGAAACACCATATATTTT.

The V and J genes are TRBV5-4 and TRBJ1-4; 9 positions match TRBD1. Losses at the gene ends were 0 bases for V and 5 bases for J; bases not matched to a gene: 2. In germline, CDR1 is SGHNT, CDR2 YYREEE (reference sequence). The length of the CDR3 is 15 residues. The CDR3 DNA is TGTGCCAGCAGCTTGGTAGGGACAGGGAATGAAAAACTGTTTTTT. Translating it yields CASSLVGTGNEKLFF.

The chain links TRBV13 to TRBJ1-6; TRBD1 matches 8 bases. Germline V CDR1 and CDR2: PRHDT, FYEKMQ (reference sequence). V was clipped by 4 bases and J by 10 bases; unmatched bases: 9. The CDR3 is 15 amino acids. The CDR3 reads CASSWGQERGSPLHF. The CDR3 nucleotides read TGTGCCAGCAGCTGGGGACAGGAAAGGGGATCACCCCTCCACTTT.

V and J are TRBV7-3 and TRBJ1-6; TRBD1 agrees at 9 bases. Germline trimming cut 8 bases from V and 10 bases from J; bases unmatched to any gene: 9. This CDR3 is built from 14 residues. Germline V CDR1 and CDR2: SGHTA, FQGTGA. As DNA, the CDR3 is TGTGCCAGCTCTATGCAGGGGACAGGGTCACCCCTCCACTTT. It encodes CASSMQGTGSPLHF. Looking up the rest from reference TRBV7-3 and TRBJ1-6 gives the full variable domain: GAGVSQTPSNKVTEKGKYVELRCDPISGHTALYWYRQSLGQGPEFLIYFQGTGAADDSGLPNDRFFAVRPEGSVSTLKIQRTERGDSAVYLCASSMQGTGSPLHFGNGTRLTVT.

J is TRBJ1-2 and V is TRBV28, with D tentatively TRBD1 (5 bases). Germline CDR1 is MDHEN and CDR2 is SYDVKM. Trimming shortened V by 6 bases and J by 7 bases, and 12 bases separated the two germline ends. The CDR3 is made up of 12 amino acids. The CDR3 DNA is TGTGCCAGCAGCCAACAGGTTGGTGGCTACACCTTC. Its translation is CASSQQVGGYTF.

DNA of the CDR3: TGTGCCAGCAGCCAAGAGTGGGGGCGCGGCACTGAAGCTTTCTTT. This codes for CASSQEWGRGTEAFF. This chain joins TRBV14 and TRBJ1-1, with a possible D match to TRBD1 (6 bases). The germline gives CDR1 SGHDN, CDR2 FVKESK. V lost 0 bases and J 4 bases, leaving 12 bases between the germline ends. The CDR3 contains 15 residues.

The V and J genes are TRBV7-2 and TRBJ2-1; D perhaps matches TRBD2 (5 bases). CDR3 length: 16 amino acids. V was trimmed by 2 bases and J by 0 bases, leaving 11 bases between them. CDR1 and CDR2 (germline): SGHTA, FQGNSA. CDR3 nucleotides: TGTGCCAGCAGCTTAATGGGAGCGGTCTCCTACAATGAGCAGTTCTTC. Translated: CASSLMGAVSYNEQFF.

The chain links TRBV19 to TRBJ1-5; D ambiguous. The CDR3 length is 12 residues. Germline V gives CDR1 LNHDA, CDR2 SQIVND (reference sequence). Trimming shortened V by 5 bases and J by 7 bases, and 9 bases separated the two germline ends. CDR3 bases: TGTGCCAGTAGTCTAGGGAGGCAGCCCCAGCATTTT. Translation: CASSLGRQPQHF.